These 8 T cell receptor beta chains originate from one sample sequenced in a study of shared clonotypes between healthy human individuals. TCRdb's table, derived via immunoSEQ multiplex PCR, lists solely in-frame clones and lacks some. The data contain about 2.1 million clones, around 93% of them singletons. Selected positively for CCR7 and CD45RO-negative, naive CD8 cells excluded terminally differentiated effector memory CD45RA+ cells. The sample consisted of naive CD8+ T cells from PBMCs. Receptor source: a man younger than 30 in good health. Some clones in this sample may be carry-over from other donors' samples.

This chain uses TRBV5-5 with TRBJ2-1, with a tentative D call TRBD2 (5 bases). Trimming took 4 bases from V and 11 from J, leaving 13 bases between them. In germline, CDR1 is SGHKS, CDR2 YYEKEE (reference sequence). The CDR3 sequence is 12 residues long. The DNA of the CDR3 is TGTGCCAGCAGCCTCGGGAACACCAAGCAGTTCTTC. This encodes CASSLGNTKQFF.

The genes are TRBV29-1 and TRBJ2-5; D ambiguous. From germline, CDR1 is SQVTM and CDR2 ANQGSEA. The length of the CDR3 is 11 residues. The V and J ends lost 7 bases and 5 bases respectively, with 11 bases between them. CDR3 sequence: CSALGLETQYF. DNA of the CDR3: TGCAGCGCTCTAGGGTTGGAGACCCAGTACTTC.

V is TRBV19 and J is TRBJ2-1; 8 nucleotides align to TRBD2. The germline V gene has CDR1 LNHDA and CDR2 SQIVND (reference sequence). The CDR3 runs to 16 residues. V shed 3 bases, J shed 7 bases, and the junction held 11 bases outside the gene matches. The DNA of the CDR3 is TGTGCCAGTAGTATTGGGAGCGGGAGCCTCGGAAATGAGCAGTTCTTC. Residues: CASSIGSGSLGNEQFF.

This rearrangement joins TRBV28 to TRBJ1-5; D is uncertain. CDR1 is MDHEN and CDR2 is SYDVKM in the germline V gene. Trimming stripped 8 bases from V and 0 bases from J, with 14 bases between. The CDR3 loop spans 15 amino acids. The CDR3 DNA sequence: TGTGCCAGCGTGAGGCCCGGGGATAGCAATCAGCCCCAGCATTTT. Amino acids: CASVRPGDSNQPQHF. Supplemented by reference TRBV28 and TRBJ1-5, the full variable domain reads DVKVTQSSRYLVKRTGEKVFLECVQDMDHENMFWYRQDPGLGLRLIYFSYDVKMKEKGDIPEGYSVSREKKERFSLILESASTNQTSMYLCASVRPGDSNQPQHFGDGTRLSIL.

Only one count was recorded for this clone. This rearrangement joins TRBV7-2 to TRBJ2-5; the D is unclear. This CDR3 has 14 residues. The germline gives CDR1 SGHTA, CDR2 FQGNSA. The V and J ends lost 5 bases and 1 base respectively, with 11 bases between them. This chain's CDR3 is CASSPTALQETQYF. In DNA form, the CDR3 reads TGTGCCAGCAGCCCAACCGCGCTCCAAGAGACCCAGTACTTC.

The J gene is TRBJ2-3, the V gene TRBV27; D gene unclear. CDR1 and CDR2 from the germline V gene are MNHEY and SMNVEV (reference sequence). V lost 7 bases to trimming and J lost 7 bases, with 3 bases between them. The CDR3 extends over 9 amino acids. CDR3 sequence: CASTNTQYF. In DNA, the CDR3 is TGTGCCAGCACCAATACGCAGTATTTT.

This clone was counted a single time. The V call is TRBV6-1, the J call TRBJ2-6; 11 positions agree with TRBD2. V gave up 3 bases and J gave up 2 bases; unmatched junction bases: 6. Germline CDR1 is MNHNS and CDR2 is SASEGT. The CDR3 spans 18 residues. DNA for the CDR3: TGTGCCAGCAGTGATACTAGCGGGGGTGACCCTGGGGCCAACGTCCTGACTTTC. Protein sequence: CASSDTSGGDPGANVLTF.

The rearrangement links TRBV27 to TRBJ1-5; 10 positions match TRBD1. The J segment lost 2 bases and the V segment lost 5 bases, leaving 9 bases of the junction unmatched. CDR3 length: 17 amino acids. Germline V gives CDR1 MNHEY, CDR2 SMNVEV (reference sequence). CDR3 DNA: TGTGCCAGCAGTCTCCGACAGGGGGCTTTTGGCAATCAGCCCCAGCATTTT. Translated: CASSLRQGAFGNQPQHF.